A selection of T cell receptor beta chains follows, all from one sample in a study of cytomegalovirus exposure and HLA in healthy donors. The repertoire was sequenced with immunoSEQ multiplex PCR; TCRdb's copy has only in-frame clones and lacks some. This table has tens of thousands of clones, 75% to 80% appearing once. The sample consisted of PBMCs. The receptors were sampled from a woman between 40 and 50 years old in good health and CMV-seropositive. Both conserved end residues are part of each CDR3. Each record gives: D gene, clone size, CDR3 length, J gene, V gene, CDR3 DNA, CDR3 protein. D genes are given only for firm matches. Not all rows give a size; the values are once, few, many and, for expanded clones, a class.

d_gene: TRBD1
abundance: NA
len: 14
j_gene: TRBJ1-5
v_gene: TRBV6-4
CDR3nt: TGTGCCAGCAGTGCCGACAGGGTTAATCAGCCCCAGCATTTT
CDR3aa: CASSADRVNQPQHF

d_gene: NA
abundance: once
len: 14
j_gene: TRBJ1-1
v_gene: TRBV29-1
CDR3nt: TGCAGCGTTGGAGGGGGGGGAGGGACGTCTGAAGCTTTCTTT
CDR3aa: CSVGGGGGTSEAFF

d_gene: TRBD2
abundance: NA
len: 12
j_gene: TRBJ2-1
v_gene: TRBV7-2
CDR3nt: TGTGCCAGCAGCTCACTAGCGGGGAAGCAGTTCTTC
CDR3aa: CASSSLAGKQFF

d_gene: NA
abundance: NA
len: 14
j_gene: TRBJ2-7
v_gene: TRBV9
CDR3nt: TGTGCCAGCAGCGCCCGGGGTGGAACGAACGAGCAGTACTTC
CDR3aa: CASSARGGTNEQYF

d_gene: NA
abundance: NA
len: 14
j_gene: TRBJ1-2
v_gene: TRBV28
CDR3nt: TGTGCCAGCAGAAAAGGCGGGGGCCAATATGGCTACACCTTC
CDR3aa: CASRKGGGQYGYTF

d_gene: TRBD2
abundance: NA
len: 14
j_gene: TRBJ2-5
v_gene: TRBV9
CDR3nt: TGTGCCAGCAGCGTAGCCGGGGGGCAAGAGACCCAGTACTTC
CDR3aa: CASSVAGGQETQYF

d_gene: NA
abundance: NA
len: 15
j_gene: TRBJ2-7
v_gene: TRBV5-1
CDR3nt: TGCGCCAGCAGCTTTTCTACAGGACTAACCTACGAGCAGTACTTC
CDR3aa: CASSFSTGLTYEQYF

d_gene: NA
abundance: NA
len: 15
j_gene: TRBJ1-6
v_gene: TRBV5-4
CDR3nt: TGTGCCAGCAGCTTGGCGGCAACCCCTAGTTCACCCCTCCACTTT
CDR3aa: CASSLAATPSSPLHF

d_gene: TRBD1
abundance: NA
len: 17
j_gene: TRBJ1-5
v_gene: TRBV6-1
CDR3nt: TGTGCCAGCAGTGAAGTGACAGGGGGAAGTACCAATCAGCCCCAGCATTTT
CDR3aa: CASSEVTGGSTNQPQHF

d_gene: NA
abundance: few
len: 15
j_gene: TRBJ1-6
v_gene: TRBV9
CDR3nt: TGTGCCAGCAGCCCCCAGGAGGGACGTAATTCACCCCTCCACTTT
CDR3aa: CASSPQEGRNSPLHF

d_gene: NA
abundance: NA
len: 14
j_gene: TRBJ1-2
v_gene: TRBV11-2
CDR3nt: TGTGCCAGCAGCTTAGCCCAGGGAAGCTATGGCTACACCTTC
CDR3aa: CASSLAQGSYGYTF

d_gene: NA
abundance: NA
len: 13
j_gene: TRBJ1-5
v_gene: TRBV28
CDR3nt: TGTGCCAGCAGCCGAGATAGCAATCAGCCCCAGCATTTT
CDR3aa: CASSRDSNQPQHF

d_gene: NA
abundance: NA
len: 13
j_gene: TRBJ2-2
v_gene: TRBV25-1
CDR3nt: TGTGCCAGCAACAGGGTTGACACCGGGGAGCTGTTTTTT
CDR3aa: CASNRVDTGELFF

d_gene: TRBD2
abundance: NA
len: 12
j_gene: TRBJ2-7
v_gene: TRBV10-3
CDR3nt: TGTGCCATCGGCGGGGGGACGGACGAGCAGTACTTC
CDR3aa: CAIGGGTDEQYF

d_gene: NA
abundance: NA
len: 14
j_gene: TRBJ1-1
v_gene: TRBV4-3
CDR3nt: TGCGCCAGCAGCCAAGATACTCGGAACACTGAAGCTTTCTTT
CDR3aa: CASSQDTRNTEAFF

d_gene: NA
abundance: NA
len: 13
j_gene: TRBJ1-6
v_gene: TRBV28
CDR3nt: TGTGCCAGCAGCCTACCGTCAAATTCACCCCTCCACTTT
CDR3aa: CASSLPSNSPLHF

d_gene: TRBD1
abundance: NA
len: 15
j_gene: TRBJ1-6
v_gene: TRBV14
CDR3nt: TGTGCCAGCAGCCAAGCGACAGGGGCTGGGTCACCCCTCCACTTT
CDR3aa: CASSQATGAGSPLHF

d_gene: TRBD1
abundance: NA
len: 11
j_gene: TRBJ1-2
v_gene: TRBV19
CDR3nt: TGTGCCGGGACAGGATCCTATGGCTACACCTTC
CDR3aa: CAGTGSYGYTF

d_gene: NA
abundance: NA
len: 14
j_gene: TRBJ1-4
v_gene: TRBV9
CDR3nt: TGTGCCAGCAGCGTAGAGATCCGGACAGAAAAACTGTTTTTT
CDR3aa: CASSVEIRTEKLFF

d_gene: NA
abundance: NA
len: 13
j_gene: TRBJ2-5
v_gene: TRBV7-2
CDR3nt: TGTGCCAGCAGCTTCGAACAGCCAGCCACCCAGTACTTC
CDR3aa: CASSFEQPATQYF

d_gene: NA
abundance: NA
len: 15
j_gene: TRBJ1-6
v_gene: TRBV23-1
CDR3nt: TGCGCCAGCAGTCAATTCCCGGGGGTAGAGTCACCCCTCCACTTT
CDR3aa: CASSQFPGVESPLHF

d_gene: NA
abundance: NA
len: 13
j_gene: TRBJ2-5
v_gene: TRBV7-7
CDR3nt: TGTGCCAGCAGCCGAGACGGGAAAGAGACCCAGTACTTC
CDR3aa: CASSRDGKETQYF

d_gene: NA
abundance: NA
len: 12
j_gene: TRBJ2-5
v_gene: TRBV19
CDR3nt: TGTGCCAGTAGTATCCCAGCGCAGACCCAGTACTTC
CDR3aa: CASSIPAQTQYF

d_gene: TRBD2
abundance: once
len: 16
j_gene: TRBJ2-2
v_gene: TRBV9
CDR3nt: TGTGCCAGCAGCGCGAGCGGGGGGTCGGGTACCGGGGAGCTGTTTTTT
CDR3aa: CASSASGGSGTGELFF

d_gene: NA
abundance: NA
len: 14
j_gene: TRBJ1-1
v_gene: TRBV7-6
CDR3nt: TGTGCCAGCAGCCCTGAGGCTGCGGGCACTGAAGCTTTCTTT
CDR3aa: CASSPEAAGTEAFF

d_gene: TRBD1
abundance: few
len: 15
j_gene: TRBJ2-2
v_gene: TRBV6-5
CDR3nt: TGTGCCAGCACCCCGGGACAGGGAACAGCCGGGGAGCTGTTTTTT
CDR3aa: CASTPGQGTAGELFF

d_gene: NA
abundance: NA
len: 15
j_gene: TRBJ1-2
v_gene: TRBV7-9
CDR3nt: TGTGCCAGCAGCTCCACCGGGGGGGCTCGTGATGGCTACACCTTC
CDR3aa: CASSSTGGARDGYTF

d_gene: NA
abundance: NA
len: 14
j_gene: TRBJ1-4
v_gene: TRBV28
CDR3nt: TGTGCCAGCAGTCAAGGGGGGGGGACCCGAAAACTGTTTTTT
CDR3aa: CASSQGGGTRKLFF

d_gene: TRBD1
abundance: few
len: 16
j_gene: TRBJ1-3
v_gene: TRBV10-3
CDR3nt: TGTGCCATCAGCTACAAGAAGACAGGGTCTGGAAACACCATATATTTT
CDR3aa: CAISYKKTGSGNTIYF

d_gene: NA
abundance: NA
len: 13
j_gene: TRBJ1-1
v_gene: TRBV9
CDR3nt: TGTGCCAGCAGCGTAGGGCCGAACACTGAAGCTTTCTTT
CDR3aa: CASSVGPNTEAFF

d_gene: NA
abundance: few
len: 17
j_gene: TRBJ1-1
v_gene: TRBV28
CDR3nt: TGTGCCAGCAGTCCCGGCGGTCAGTTTGAAATGAACACTGAAGCTTTCTTT
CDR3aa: CASSPGGQFEMNTEAFF

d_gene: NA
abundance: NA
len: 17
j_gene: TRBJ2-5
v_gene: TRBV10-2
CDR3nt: TGCGCCAGCCCGACCTGTGACAGCTATTGGTACCAAGAGACCCAGTACTTC
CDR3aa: CASPTCDSYWYQETQYF

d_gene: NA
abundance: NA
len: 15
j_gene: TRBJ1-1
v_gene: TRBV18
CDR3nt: TGTGCCAGCTCACCACCGGGGGGGAGGAACACTGAAGCTTTCTTT
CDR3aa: CASSPPGGRNTEAFF

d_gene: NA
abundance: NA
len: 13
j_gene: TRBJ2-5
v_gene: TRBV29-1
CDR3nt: TGCAGCGTTGAGCTCGGTCCCAAAGAGACCCAGTACTTC
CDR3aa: CSVELGPKETQYF

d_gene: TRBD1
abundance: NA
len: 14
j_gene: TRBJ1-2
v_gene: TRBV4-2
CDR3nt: TGTGCCAGCAGCCAAGCGGGACAGGGGGGGGGCTACACCTTC
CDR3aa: CASSQAGQGGGYTF

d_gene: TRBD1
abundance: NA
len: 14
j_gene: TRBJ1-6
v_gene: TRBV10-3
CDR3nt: TGTGCCATCAGGACGGGACAGGGGAAATCACCCCTCCACTTT
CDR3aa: CAIRTGQGKSPLHF

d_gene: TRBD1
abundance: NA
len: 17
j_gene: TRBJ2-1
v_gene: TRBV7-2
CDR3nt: TGTGCCAGCAGCCCAGACCCGGGACAGGGGGCCATGGGAGAGCAGTTCTTC
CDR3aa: CASSPDPGQGAMGEQFF

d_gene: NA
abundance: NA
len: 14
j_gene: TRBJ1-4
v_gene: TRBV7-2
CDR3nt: TGTGCCAGCAGTCTGGACCGCGGGGGGAAAAAACTGTTTTTT
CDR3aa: CASSLDRGGKKLFF

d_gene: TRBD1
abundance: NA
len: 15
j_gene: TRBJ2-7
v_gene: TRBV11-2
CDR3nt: TGTGCCAGCAGCTTAGAAGGGACAGGTGCCTACGAGCAGTACTTC
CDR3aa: CASSLEGTGAYEQYF

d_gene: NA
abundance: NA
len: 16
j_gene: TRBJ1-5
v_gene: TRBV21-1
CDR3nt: TGTGCCAGCAGGGAGGGCAGGGCTTATAGCAATCAGCCCCAGCATTTT
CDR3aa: CASREGRAYSNQPQHF

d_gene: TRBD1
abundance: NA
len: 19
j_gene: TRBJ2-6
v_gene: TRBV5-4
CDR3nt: TGTGCCAGCAGCTATCTCGGGACAGGGAAGGGCTCTGGGGTCAACGTCCTGACTTTC
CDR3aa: CASSYLGTGKGSGVNVLTF

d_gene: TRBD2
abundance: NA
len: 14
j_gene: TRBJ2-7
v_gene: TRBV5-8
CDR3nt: TGTGCCAGCAGCGCCGGACTAGCTCGCTACGAGCAGTACTTC
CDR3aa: CASSAGLARYEQYF

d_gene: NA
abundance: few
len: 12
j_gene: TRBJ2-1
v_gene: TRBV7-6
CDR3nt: TGTGCCAGCAGCTTATTTGGAGGGGAGCAGTTCTTC
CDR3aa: CASSLFGGEQFF

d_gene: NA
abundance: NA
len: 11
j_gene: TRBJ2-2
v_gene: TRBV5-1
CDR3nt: TGCGCCAGCAGCCAGGACGGGGAGCTGTTTTTT
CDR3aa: CASSQDGELFF

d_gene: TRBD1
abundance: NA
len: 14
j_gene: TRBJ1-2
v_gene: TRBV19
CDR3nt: TGTGCCAGTAGTATAGATCTGACAGGGCATGGCTACACCTTC
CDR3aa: CASSIDLTGHGYTF

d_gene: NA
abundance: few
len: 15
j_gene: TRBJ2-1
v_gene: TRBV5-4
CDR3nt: TGTGCCAGCAGCTTGTTGGCTAGCGAAAACAATGAGCAGTTCTTC
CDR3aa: CASSLLASENNEQFF

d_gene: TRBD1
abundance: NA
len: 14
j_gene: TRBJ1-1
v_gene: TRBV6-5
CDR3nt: TGTGCCAGCAGGAACCGGGACAGGCAGACTGAAGCTTTCTTT
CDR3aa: CASRNRDRQTEAFF

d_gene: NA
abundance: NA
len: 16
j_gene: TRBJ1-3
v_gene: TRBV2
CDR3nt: TGTGCCAGCAAGATGGACGGTGGAGGTACTGAAAACACCATATATTTT
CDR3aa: CASKMDGGGTENTIYF

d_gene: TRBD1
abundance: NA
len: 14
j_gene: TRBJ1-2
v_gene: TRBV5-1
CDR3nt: TGCGCCAGCCGCCAGGGGGCGGCAGGATATGGCTACACCTTC
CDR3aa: CASRQGAAGYGYTF

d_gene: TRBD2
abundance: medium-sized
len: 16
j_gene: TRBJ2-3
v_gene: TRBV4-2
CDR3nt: TGTGCCAGCAGCCAAGAGACTAGCCCTCGCACAGATACGCAGTATTTT
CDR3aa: CASSQETSPRTDTQYF

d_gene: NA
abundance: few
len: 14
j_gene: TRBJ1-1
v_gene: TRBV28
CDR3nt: TGTGCCAGCAGACGAGGGACTTCGGTCACTGAAGCTTTCTTT
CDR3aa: CASRRGTSVTEAFF

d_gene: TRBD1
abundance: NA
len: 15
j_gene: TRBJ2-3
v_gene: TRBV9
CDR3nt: TGTGCCAGCAGCCGACAGGGCGTTGCCGCAGATACGCAGTATTTT
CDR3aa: CASSRQGVAADTQYF

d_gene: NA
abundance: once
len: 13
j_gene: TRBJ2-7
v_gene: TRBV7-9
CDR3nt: TGTGCCAGCAGCGCCGGACAGTTCTACGAGCAGTACTTC
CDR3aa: CASSAGQFYEQYF

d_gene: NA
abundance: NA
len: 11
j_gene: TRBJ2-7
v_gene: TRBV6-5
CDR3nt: TGTGCCAGCAGTTTTCCCCCTGAGCAGTACTTC
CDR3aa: CASSFPPEQYF

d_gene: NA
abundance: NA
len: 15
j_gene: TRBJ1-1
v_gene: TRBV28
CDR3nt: TGTGCCAGCAGGCCCCCGGACAGAGTGGGCACTGAAGCTTTCTTT
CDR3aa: CASRPPDRVGTEAFF

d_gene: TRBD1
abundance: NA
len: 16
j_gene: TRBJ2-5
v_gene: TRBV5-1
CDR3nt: TGCGCCAGCAGCAAGGGACAGGGAGGGTACCAAGAGACCCAGTACTTC
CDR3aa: CASSKGQGGYQETQYF

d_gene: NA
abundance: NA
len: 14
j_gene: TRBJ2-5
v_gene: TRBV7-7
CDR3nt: TGTGCCAGCAGCTTAGTCGGGACTCAGGAGACCCAGTACTTC
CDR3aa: CASSLVGTQETQYF

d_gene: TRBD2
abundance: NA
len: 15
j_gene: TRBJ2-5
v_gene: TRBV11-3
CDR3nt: TGTGCCAGCAGCGCCTACAGCGGGGACCAAGAGACCCAGTACTTC
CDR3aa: CASSAYSGDQETQYF

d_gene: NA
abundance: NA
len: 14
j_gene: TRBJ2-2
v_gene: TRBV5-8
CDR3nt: TGTGCCAGCAGCTTGGGGCAAACGATCGGGGAGCTGTTTTTT
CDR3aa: CASSLGQTIGELFF

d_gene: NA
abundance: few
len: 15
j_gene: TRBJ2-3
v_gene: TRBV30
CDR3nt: TGTGCCTGGAGTGCCCGCGGCGGTGGCACAGATACGCAGTATTTT
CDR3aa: CAWSARGGGTDTQYF